Shown below are 2 T cell receptor beta chains from a single sample sequenced in a study of T cells after yellow fever vaccination. TCRdb re-derived calls from the 5' RACE reads in MiXCR, one entry per CDR3 protein. The data contain 600,000 to 750,000 distinct CDR3 sequences, about 12% of them singletons. Sample: PBMCs, taken on the day of the yellow fever booster vaccination. The receptors stem from a man between 25 and 39 years old who received the YFV17D yellow fever vaccine.

This clonotype was seen a handful of times. The rearrangement uses TRBV6-1 and TRBJ2-1; a weak D match, TRBD2 (6 bases). The CDR3 has 14 residues. Germline V gene data show CDR1 as MNHNS and CDR2 as SASEGT. Trimming took 6 bases from V and 9 from J, leaving 18 bases between them. The CDR3 sequence: CASRLYRSGLEQFF. CDR3 in DNA: TGTGCCAGCAGGCTGTATCGTAGCGGCCTTGAGCAGTTCTTC.

This clonotype was seen ten or more times. The chain links TRBV27 to TRBJ1-1; 9 bases are shared with TRBD1. The CDR3 contains 14 residues. CDR1 and CDR2 from the germline V gene are MNHEY and SMNVEV (reference sequence). J lost 5 bases, V lost 3 bases, and 4 bases had no gene match. CDR3 DNA: TGTGCCAGCAGTTTCCGGACAGGGGTGACTGAAGCTTTCTTT. It yields the protein CASSFRTGVTEAFF.